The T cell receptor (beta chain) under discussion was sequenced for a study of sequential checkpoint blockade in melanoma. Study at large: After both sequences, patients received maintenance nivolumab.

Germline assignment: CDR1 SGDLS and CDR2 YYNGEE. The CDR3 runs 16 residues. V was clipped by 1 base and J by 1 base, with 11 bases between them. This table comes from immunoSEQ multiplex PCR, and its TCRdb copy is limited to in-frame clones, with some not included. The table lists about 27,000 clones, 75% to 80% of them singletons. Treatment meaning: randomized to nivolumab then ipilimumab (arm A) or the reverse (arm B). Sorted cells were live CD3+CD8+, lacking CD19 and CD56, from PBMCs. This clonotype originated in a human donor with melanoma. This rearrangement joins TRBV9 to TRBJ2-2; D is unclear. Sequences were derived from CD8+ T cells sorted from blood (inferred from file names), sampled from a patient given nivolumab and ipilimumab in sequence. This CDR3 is CASSVRVVLNTGELFF. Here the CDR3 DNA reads TGTGCCAGCAGCGTACGAGTGGTCTTGAACACCGGGGAGCTGTTTTTT.